These 23 T cell receptor beta chains were all obtained from the same sample, sequenced in a study of beta chain features in type 1 diabetes. Study-wide points: There was a moderate but significant shortening of TCRB CDR3s in all four CD4+ subsets of Type 1 diabetes patients.

Their specific antigens are unknown. Sequencing targeted expressed TCRB transcripts, as all isolated RNA had been reverse transcribed. Some clones are missing from TCRdb's copy, which holds only in-frame ones; the method was immunoSEQ multiplex PCR. The data contain roughly 180,000 clones, around 7.8% of them singletons. Source material: central memory CD4+ T cells from blood. Source of these receptors: a woman in her 40s with type 1 diabetes.

This clone was seen a handful of times. The identical CDR3 is also encoded by other nucleotide sequences in the sample. The chain has TRBV18 and TRBJ1-2; D ambiguous. CDR1 is KGHSH and CDR2 is LQKENI in the germline V gene. V was pared by 0 bases and J by 4 bases, with 6 bases between. This CDR3 is 13 amino acids long. The CDR3: CASSPPSVYGYTF. In DNA form, the CDR3 reads TGTGCCAGCTCACCACCGTCCGTCTATGGCTACACCTTC.

The chain uses TRBV28 and TRBJ1-2; 7 positions match TRBD1. Looked up from germline, CDR1 is MDHEN and CDR2 is SYDVKM. The J segment lost 7 bases and the V segment lost 8 bases, leaving 16 bases of the junction unmatched. The CDR3 is 15 amino acids. In DNA form, the CDR3 reads TGTGCCAGCCTCACAAAAGGAGGGGGCGATCCTGGCTACACCTTC. Protein sequence: CASLTKGGGDPGYTF.

This clone was seen a handful of times. The genes are TRBV29-1 and TRBJ2-2; 9 nucleotides match TRBD1. Germline V gene lookup returns CDR1 SQVTM and CDR2 ANQGSEA. The CDR3 runs 15 residues. Trimming took 6 bases from V and 6 from J; bases not matched to a gene: 11. CDR3 nucleotide sequence: TGCAGCGTAGCCCGGACAGGGGAGGGGCCCGGGGAGCTGTTTTTT. Encoded protein: CSVARTGEGPGELFF.

This sequence joins TRBV5-4 and TRBJ1-2; D may be TRBD1 (6 bases). The length of the CDR3 is 14 residues. Germline CDR1 is SGHNT and CDR2 is YYREEE (reference sequence). The V end lost 0 bases, the J end lost 8 bases, and 14 bases lay between the germline ends. The CDR3 sequence: CASSLETGWGGYTF. DNA of the CDR3: TGTGCCAGCAGCTTGGAAACAGGGTGGGGAGGCTACACCTTC.

The sample holds a few counts of this clone. The V call is TRBV7-2, the J call TRBJ2-3; D is unclear. Trimming removed 3 bases at V and 4 bases at J, with 8 bases between. Germline CDR1 reads SGHTA; CDR2 reads FQGNSA. The CDR3 extends over 13 amino acids. The CDR3 is CASSFSQPDTQYF. The CDR3 bases are TGTGCCAGCAGCTTCTCACAGCCAGATACGCAGTATTTT. Together with reference TRBV7-2 and TRBJ2-3, the CDR3 gives the full variable domain: GAGVSQSPSNKVTEKGKDVELRCDPISGHTALYWYRQSLGQGLEFLIYFQGNSAPDKSGLPSDRFSAERTGGSVSTLTIQRTQQEDSAVYLCASSFSQPDTQYFGPGTRLTVL.

The V gene is TRBV20-1, the J gene TRBJ1-4; unclear D gene. The length of the CDR3 is 11 residues. Germline values: CDR1 DFQATT, CDR2 SNEGSKA (reference sequence). Trimming removed 6 bases from V and 4 bases from J, with 6 bases in between. DNA for the CDR3: TGCAGTGCACCACTTAATGAAAAACTGTTTTTT. As protein: CSAPLNEKLFF.

The V call is TRBV28, the J call TRBJ2-4; D uncertain. The CDR3 runs to 13 residues. The V gene's germline CDR1 is MDHEN and CDR2 SYDVKM. With 4 bases removed from V and 0 bases from J, the gap between germline ends came to 4 bases. The CDR3 DNA follows: TGTGCCAGCAGTTATATAGCCAAAAACATTCAGTACTTC. As protein: CASSYIAKNIQYF.

The chain is built from TRBV29-1 and TRBJ1-5, with D uncertain. This CDR3 spans 14 amino acids. Germline V gene sequence: CDR1 SQVTM, CDR2 ANQGSEA. Trimming cost V 5 bases and J 0 bases, with 11 bases left between them. This chain's CDR3 is CSVREANSNQPQHF. CDR3 bases: TGCAGCGTTCGGGAGGCGAATAGCAATCAGCCCCAGCATTTT.

This clone appeared a few times. The rearrangement joins TRBV15 to TRBJ2-3; D perhaps matches TRBD1 (6 bases). With 0 bases removed from V and 2 bases from J, the gap between germline ends came to 24 bases. The CDR3 is made up of 20 amino acids. CDR1 and CDR2 (germline): LNHNV, YYDKDF (reference sequence). The CDR3 is CATSRDSARTALIVTDTQYF. DNA of the CDR3: TGTGCCACCAGCAGAGATTCAGCTCGGACAGCCCTCATAGTCACAGATACGCAGTATTTT.

In this sample, this clone turned up many times. The chain combines TRBV2 with TRBJ2-3; 7 bases map to TRBD1. The CDR3 covers 13 residues. Germline assignment: CDR1 SNHLY and CDR2 FYNNEI. V shed 6 bases, J shed 7 bases, and the junction held 7 bases outside the gene matches. In DNA form, the CDR3 reads TGTGCCAGCAGCGGAGACAGGGCACATACGCAGTATTTT. Its protein product is CASSGDRAHTQYF.

Ten or more counts support this clone. The CDR3 region is CASSSTGWGYTF. DNA of the CDR3: TGTGCCAGCAGTTCTACAGGGTGGGGCTACACCTTC. The chain employs TRBV2 and TRBJ1-2, with a tentative D call TRBD1 (6 bases). Germline loops: CDR1 SNHLY, CDR2 FYNNEI. Trimming took 5 bases from V and 8 from J, leaving 12 bases between them. The CDR3 extends over 12 amino acids.

This clone has a handful of counts. The chain carries TRBV5-4 and TRBJ2-5; 8 bases agree with TRBD1. J lost 4 bases, V lost 4 bases, and 18 bases had no gene match. Germline assignment: CDR1 SGHNT and CDR2 YYREEE (reference sequence). This CDR3 spans 18 amino acids. The CDR3 protein is CASSPWRTGTGRGETQYF. DNA for the CDR3: TGTGCCAGCAGCCCCTGGAGAACCGGGACAGGCCGGGGAGAGACCCAGTACTTC.

This clone was observed at least ten times. The rearrangement links TRBV25-1 to TRBJ1-5; maybe TRBD1 (5 bases). The V gene's germline CDR1 is MGHDK and CDR2 SYGVNS. The CDR3 length is 13 residues. Trimming left V 4 bases short and J 7 bases short, with 11 bases between. CDR3 residues: CASSGGYGQPQHF. The CDR3 bases are TGTGCCAGCAGTGGGGGCTACGGCCAGCCCCAGCATTTT.

This clone was counted between two and nine times. The CDR3: CASSLRSGGAGSPLHF. In DNA form, the CDR3 reads TGTGCCAGCAGCTTAAGGTCAGGGGGCGCTGGGTCACCCCTCCACTTT. The genes are TRBV7-3 and TRBJ1-6; 8 nucleotides line up with TRBD1. Germline CDR1 is SGHTA and CDR2 is FQGTGA. The CDR3 is 16 amino acids. V trimming: 1 base; J trimming: 10 bases; junction bases outside the gene matches: 9.

This clone has more than one count but fewer than ten. The genes are TRBV4-2 and TRBJ2-5; D not certain. Per germline, CDR1 LGHNA and CDR2 YNFKEQ. This CDR3 region has 13 residues. The V end was cut by 1 base, the J end by 2 bases, with 5 bases between. This CDR3 is CASSQVRQETQYF. CDR3 DNA: TGTGCCAGCAGCCAAGTGAGGCAAGAGACCCAGTACTTC.

This clone occurred a few times. This chain joins TRBV18 and TRBJ1-5, with no clear D. The CDR3 has 16 residues. Looked up from germline, CDR1 is KGHSH and CDR2 is LQKENI. The V end lost 5 bases, the J end lost 2 bases, and 16 bases lay between the germline ends. Written as DNA, the CDR3 is TGTGCCAGCTCAGTCACCCCACCGCAGGGCAATCAGCCCCAGCATTTT. It yields the protein CASSVTPPQGNQPQHF. Full variable domain (remainder filled in from reference TRBV18 and TRBJ1-5): NAGVMQNPRHLVRRRGQEARLRCSPMKGHSHVYWYRQLPEEGLKFMVYLQKENIIDESGMPKERFSAEFPKEGPSILRIQQVVRGDSAAYFCASSVTPPQGNQPQHFGDGTRLSIL.

The chain joins TRBV11-3 to TRBJ2-6; 8 positions agree with TRBD1. The germline V gene encodes CDR1 SGHNT and CDR2 YENEEA. This CDR3 is 17 amino acids long. The trim removed 4 bases at V and 1 base at J, leaving 6 bases unmatched. DNA of the CDR3: TGTGCCAGCAGCTCAGGACAGGGCAATTCTGGGGCCAACGTCCTGACTTTC. It translates to CASSSGQGNSGANVLTF.

This clone was detected a few times. V and J are TRBV6-5 and TRBJ1-5, with 7 bases aligning to TRBD1. The CDR3 sequence is 15 residues long. Germline CDR1 MNHEY, CDR2 SVGAGI. Trimming took 6 bases from V and 3 from J; bases not matched to a gene: 8. As DNA, the CDR3 is TGTGCCAGCAGATCCGGGACAGTGAACAATCAGCCCCAGCATTTT. This sequence encodes CASRSGTVNNQPQHF.

This rearrangement joins TRBV29-1 to TRBJ2-1; D possibly corresponds to TRBD1 (5 bases). This CDR3 has 12 amino acids. The V gene's germline CDR1 is SQVTM and CDR2 ANQGSEA. Trimming took off 3 bases at V and 10 bases at J, with 13 bases between the two ends. The CDR3 region is CSVDRSRTEQFF. The CDR3 nucleotides read TGCAGCGTTGATCGAAGTCGGACAGAGCAGTTCTTC.

The table lists this clone with a few counts. J is TRBJ2-7 and V is TRBV28; D might be TRBD2 (5 bases). Looked up from germline, CDR1 is MDHEN and CDR2 is SYDVKM. V lost 6 bases and J 3 bases, leaving 15 bases between the germline ends. There are 14 residues in the CDR3. CDR3 sequence: CASSPPSRVYEQYF. CDR3 bases: TGTGCCAGCAGCCCCCCCTCGCGGGTCTACGAGCAGTACTTC.

This chain uses TRBV18 with TRBJ2-3; D is unresolved. The germline V and J ends were trimmed by 0 bases and 0 bases, with 7 bases remaining between them. This CDR3 comprises 15 residues. Germline CDR1 and CDR2: KGHSH and LQKENI. This CDR3 reads CASSPPSLSTDTQYF. The CDR3 DNA reads as TGTGCCAGCTCACCACCCTCTCTCAGCACAGATACGCAGTATTTT.

The table lists this clone with many counts. This rearrangement joins TRBV5-1 to TRBJ2-3; 8 bases match TRBD1. Germline V gene data show CDR1 as SGHRS and CDR2 as YFSETQ. There are 14 residues in the CDR3. The V segment lost 5 bases and the J segment 3 bases; nucleotides outside the gene matches: 5. CDR3 sequence (DNA): TGCGCCAGCAGGCCGGGACAGGAGACAGATACGCAGTATTTT. The encoded protein is CASRPGQETDTQYF.

This clone has only a few counts. The chain joins TRBV5-6 to TRBJ2-2; D remains ambiguous. The germline V gene has CDR1 SGHDT and CDR2 YYEEEE. The CDR3 extends over 14 amino acids. V was shortened by 0 bases and J by 3 bases, with 6 bases between the two germline ends. CDR3 sequence (DNA): TGTGCCAGCAGCTTGGAAACTTACACCGGGGAGCTGTTTTTT. This encodes CASSLETYTGELFF.